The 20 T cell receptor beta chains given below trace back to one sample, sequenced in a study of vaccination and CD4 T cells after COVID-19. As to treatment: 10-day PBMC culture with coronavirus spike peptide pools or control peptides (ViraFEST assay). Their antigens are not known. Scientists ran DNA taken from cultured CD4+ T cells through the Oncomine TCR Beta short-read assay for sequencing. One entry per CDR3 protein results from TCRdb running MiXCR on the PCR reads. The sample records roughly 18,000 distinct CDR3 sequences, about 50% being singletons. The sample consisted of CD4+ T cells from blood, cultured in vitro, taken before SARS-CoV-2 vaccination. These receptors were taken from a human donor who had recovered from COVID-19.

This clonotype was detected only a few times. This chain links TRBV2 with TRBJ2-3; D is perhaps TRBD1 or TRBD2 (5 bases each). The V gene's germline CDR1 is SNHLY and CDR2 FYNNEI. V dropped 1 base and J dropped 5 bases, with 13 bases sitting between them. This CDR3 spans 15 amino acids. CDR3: CASSEGGTGKDTQYF. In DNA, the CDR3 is TGTGCCAGCAGTGAAGGGGGGACCGGTAAAGATACGCAGTATTTT.

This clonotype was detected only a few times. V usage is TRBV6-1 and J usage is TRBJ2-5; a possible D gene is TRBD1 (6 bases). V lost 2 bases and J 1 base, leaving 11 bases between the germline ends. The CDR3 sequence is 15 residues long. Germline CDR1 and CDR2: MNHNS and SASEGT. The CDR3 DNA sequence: TGTGCCAGCAGTGAATACCCGACAGGCCAAGAGACCCAGTACTTC. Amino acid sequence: CASSEYPTGQETQYF.

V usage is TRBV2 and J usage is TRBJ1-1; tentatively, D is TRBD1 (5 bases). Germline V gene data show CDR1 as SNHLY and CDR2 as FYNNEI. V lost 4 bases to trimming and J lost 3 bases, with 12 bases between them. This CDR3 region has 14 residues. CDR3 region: CASSVRGTYTEAFF. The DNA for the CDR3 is TGTGCCAGCAGTGTTCGCGGGACGTACACTGAAGCTTTCTTT.

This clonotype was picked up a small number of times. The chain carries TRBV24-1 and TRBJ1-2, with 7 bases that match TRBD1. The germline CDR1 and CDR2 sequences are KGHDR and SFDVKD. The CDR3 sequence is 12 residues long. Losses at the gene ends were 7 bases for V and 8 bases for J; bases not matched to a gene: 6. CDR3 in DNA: TGTGCCACCAGCAGCAGGGGGGACGGCTACACCTTC. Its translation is CATSSRGDGYTF.

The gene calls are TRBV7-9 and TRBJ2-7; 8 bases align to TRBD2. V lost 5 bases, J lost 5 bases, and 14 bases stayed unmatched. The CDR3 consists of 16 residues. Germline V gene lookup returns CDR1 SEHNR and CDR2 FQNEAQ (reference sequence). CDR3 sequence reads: CASSKSSGLAIHEQYF. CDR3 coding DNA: TGTGCCAGCAGCAAGAGTTCAGGACTAGCAATCCACGAGCAGTACTTC.

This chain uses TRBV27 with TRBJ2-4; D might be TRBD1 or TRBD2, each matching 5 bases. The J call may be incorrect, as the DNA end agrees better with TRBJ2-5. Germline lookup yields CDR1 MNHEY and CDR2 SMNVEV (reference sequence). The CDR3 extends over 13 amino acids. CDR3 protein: CASSFEGRETQYF. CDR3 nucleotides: TGTGCCAGCAGTTTTGAGGGGCGGGAGACCCAGTACTTC.

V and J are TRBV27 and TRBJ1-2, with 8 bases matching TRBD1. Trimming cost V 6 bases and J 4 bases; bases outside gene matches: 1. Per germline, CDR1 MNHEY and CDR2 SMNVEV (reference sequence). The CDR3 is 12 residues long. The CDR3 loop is CASSGQGYGYTF. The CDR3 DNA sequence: TGTGCCAGCAGCGGACAGGGCTATGGCTACACCTTC.

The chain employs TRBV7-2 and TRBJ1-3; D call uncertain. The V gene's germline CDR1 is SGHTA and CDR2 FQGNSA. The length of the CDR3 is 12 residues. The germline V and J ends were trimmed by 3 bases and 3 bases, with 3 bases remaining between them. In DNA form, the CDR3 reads TGTGCCAGCAGCTTCTTTGGAAACACCATATATTTT. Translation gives CASSFFGNTIYF.

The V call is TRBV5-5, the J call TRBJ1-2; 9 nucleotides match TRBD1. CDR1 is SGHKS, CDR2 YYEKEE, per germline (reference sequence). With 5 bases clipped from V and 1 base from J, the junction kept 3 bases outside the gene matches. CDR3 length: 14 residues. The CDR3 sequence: CASSLTGGNYGYTF. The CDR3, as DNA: TGTGCCAGCAGTCTGACAGGGGGTAACTATGGCTACACCTTC.

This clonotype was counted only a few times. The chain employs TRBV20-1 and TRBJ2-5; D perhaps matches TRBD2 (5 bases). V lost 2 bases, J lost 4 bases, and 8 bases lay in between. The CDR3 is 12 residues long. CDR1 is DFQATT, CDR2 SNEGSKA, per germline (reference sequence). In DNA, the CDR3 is TGCAGTGCTAGAAAGGCGGGAGAGACCCAGTACTTC. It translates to CSARKAGETQYF.

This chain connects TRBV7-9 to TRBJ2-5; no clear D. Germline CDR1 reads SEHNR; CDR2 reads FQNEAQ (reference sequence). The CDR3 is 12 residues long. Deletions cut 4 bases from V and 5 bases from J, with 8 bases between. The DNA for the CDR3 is TGTGCCAGCAGCTGGGCTAGGGAGACCCAGTACTTC. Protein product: CASSWARETQYF.

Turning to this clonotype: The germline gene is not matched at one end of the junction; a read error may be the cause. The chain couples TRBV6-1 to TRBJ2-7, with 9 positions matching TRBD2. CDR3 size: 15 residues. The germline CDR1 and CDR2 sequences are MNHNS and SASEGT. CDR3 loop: CASRVPSGASYKQYF. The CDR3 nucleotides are TGCGCCAGCAGGGTACCTAGCGGGGCCTCCTACAAGCAGTACTTC.

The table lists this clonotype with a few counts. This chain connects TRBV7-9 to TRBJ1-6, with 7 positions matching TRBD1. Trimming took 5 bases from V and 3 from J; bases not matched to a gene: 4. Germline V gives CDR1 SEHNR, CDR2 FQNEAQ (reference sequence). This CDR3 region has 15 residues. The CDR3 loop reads CASSQGQSYNSPLHF. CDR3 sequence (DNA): TGTGCCAGCAGCCAGGGACAGAGCTATAATTCACCCCTCCACTTT.

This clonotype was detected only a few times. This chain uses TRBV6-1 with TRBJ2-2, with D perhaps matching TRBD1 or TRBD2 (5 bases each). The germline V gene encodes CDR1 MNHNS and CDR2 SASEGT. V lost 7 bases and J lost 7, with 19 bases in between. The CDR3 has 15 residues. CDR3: CASKEAGSDFGELFF. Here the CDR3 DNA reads TGTGCCAGCAAGGAGGCAGGGAGTGACTTCGGGGAGCTGTTTTTT.

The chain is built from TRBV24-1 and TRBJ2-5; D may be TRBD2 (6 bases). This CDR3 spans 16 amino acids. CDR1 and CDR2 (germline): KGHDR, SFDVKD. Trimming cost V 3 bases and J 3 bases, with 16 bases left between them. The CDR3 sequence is CATSDPGLGLKETQYF. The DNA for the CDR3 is TGTGCCACCAGTGATCCGGGGCTGGGACTGAAAGAGACCCAGTACTTC.

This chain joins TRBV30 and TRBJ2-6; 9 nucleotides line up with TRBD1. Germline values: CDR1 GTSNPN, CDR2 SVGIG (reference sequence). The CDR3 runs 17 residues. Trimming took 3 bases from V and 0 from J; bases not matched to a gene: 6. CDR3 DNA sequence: TGTGCCTGGAGAAGGGACAGGGCGCTCTCTGGGGCCAACGTCCTGACTTTC. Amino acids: CAWRRDRALSGANVLTF. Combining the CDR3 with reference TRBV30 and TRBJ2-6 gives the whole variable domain SQTIHQWPATLVQPVGSPLSLECTVEGTSNPNLYWYRQAAGRGLQLLFYSVGIGQISSEVPQNLSASRPQDRQFILSSKKLLLSDSGFYLCAWRRDRALSGANVLTFGAGSRLTVL.

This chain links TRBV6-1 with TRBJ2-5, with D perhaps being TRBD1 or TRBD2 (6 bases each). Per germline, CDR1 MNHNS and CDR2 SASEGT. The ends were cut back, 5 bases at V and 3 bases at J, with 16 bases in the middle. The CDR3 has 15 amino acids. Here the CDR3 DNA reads TGTGCCAGCAGTCCGACTAGGGGGAATAAAGAGACCCAGTACTTC. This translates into CASSPTRGNKETQYF.

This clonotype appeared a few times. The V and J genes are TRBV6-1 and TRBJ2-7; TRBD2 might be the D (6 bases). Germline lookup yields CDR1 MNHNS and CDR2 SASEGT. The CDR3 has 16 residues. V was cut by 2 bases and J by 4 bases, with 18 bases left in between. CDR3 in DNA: TGTGCCAGCAGTGAATTCCCCCTCACGACTAGATACGAGCAGTACTTC. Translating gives CASSEFPLTTRYEQYF.

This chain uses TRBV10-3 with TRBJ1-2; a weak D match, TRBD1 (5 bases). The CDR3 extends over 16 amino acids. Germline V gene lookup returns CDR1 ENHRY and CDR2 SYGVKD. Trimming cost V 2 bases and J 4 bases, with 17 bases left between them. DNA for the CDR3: TGTGCCATCAGTGAGACATACTCGGGGGTTGGCTATGGCTACACCTTC. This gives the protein CAISETYSGVGYGYTF.

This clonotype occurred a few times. CDR3: CSALFSPGNEQFF. CDR3 DNA sequence: TGCAGTGCGCTCTTCTCTCCCGGCAATGAGCAGTTCTTC. This chain links TRBV20-1 with TRBJ2-1; D is unclear. CDR3 length: 13 residues. CDR1 and CDR2 from the germline V gene are DFQATT and SNEGSKA (reference sequence). With 6 bases removed from V and 6 bases from J, the gap between germline ends came to 15 bases.